This T cell receptor (beta chain) was sequenced for a study of blood T cells in healthy people across ages. Findings and limits, study-wide: Roughly linear age-related decline in beta diversity appeared, significant by age approximately 40. Long-lived and aged donors differed, with more naive CD4+ cells and higher diversity in the long-lived.

With a J-beta primer mix and a sample-barcoded 5' primer, a second PCR ran 7 to 11 cycles. Each TCR beta cDNA got a 12-nucleotide random molecular identifier. TCRdb analysed the 5' RACE reads with MiXCR anew, one entry per CDR3 protein. The table has around 1,100,000 distinct CDR3 sequences, 35% to 40% seen once. Ten or more counts support this clonotype. Its antigen is undetermined. CDR1 and CDR2 from the germline V gene are LGHNA and YSLEER. V was shortened by 0 bases and J by 8 bases, with 10 bases between the two germline ends. This CDR3 is 13 amino acids long. The chain couples TRBV4-3 to TRBJ1-1; D is unclear. The source of this sequence is a man aged 18 to 35 in good health. The material sequenced was blood. The chain's CDR3 is CASSQDTEREAFF. Written as DNA, the CDR3 is TGCGCCAGCAGCCAAGATACGGAAAGGGAAGCTTTCTTT.